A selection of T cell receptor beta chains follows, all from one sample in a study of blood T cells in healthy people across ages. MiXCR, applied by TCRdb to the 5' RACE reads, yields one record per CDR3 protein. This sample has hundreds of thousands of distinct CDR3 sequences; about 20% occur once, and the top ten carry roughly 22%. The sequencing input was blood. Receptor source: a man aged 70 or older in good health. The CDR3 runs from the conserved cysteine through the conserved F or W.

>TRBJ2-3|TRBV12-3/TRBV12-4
CASSLISLAGVNADTQYF
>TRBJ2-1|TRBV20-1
CSAQLAGGPYNEQFF
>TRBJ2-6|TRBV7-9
CASSSLAPDSGANVLTF
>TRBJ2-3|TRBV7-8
CASSLARGTLTDTQYF
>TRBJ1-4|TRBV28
CASSLSRGGNEKLFF
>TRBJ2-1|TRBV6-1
CASRLPGLAVNEQFF
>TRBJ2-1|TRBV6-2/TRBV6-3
CASSYRTSGEQFF
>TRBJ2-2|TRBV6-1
CASSELLGNTGELFF
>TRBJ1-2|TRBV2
CASSETGWDGYTF
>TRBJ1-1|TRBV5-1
CASSLERLGNTEAFF
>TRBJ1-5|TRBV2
CASGARQYPEPQHF
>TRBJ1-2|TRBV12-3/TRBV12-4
CASSLIGQGASGYTF
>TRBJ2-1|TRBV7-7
CASSLVDGDVDEQFF
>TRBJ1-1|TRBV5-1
CASTGGENTEAFF
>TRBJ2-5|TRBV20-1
CSARDNRRGRQETQYF
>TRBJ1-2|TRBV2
CASSERLRVRGAYGYTF
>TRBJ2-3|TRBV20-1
CSAREEEGAGDTQYF
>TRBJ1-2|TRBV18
CASSPPFYQRLGYTF
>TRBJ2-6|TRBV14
CASSQEMVEGARGANVLTF
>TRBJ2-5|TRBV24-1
CATSDPVGGRLETQYF
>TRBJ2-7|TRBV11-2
CASSLVTGQTYEQYF
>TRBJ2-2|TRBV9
CASRRTGSGELFF
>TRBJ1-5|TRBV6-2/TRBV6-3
CASSTGRPAYQPQHF
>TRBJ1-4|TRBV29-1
CSVSRGTNEELFF
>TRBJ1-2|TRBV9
CASSAQVGGTNYGYTF
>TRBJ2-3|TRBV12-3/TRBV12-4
CASSSVADAQYF
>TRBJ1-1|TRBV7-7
CASSPQGSTEAFF
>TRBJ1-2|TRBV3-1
CASSPQGTASSNYGYTF
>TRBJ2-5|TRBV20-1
CSGRGYQETQYF
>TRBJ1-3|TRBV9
CASSGVSRSGNTIYF
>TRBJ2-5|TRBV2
CASSRRLAGGQETQYF
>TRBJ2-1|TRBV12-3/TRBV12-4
CASSWGGLEWFF
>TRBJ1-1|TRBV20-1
CSARDLTGLTEAFF
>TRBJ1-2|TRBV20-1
CSARWDRGYTF
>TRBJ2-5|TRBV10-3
CAISECRTETQYF
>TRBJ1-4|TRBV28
CASSPHRGEVVKLFF
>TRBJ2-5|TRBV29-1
CSGNRESPETQYF
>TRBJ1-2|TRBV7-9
CASSSTPIYGYTF
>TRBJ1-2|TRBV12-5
CASGQGPSDYGYTF
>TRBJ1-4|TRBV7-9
CASSLGQETEKLFF
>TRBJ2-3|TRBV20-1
CSANVLHRDPSTDTQYF
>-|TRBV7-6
CASSLLWGGEQFF
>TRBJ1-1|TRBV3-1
CASSRHPGQGATEAFF
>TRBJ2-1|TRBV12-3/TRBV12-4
CASSFDQGGEQFF
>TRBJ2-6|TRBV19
CASSIQTRSSGANVLTF
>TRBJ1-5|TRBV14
CASSQVRGPQPQHF
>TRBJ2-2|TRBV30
CAWTPRTGLGLNTGELFF
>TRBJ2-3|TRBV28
CASTATDTQYF
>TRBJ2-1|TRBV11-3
CASSWDTTYSEQFF
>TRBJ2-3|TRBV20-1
CSATGLAGSTDTQYF
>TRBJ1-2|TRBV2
CASEGELGVHGYTF